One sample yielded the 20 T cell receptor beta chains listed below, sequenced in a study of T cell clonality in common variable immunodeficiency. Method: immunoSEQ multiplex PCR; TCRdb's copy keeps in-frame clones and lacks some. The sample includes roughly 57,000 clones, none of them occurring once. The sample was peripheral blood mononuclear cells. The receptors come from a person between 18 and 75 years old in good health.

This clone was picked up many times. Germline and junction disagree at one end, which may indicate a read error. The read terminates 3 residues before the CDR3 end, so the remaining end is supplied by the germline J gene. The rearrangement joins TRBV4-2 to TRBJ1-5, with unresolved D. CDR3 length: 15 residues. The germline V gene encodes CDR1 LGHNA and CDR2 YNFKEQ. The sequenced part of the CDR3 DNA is TGCGCCAGCAGCCAAAGGGTAGGATTCAATCAGCCC. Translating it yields CASSQRVGFNQP. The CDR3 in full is CASSQRVGFNQPQHF.

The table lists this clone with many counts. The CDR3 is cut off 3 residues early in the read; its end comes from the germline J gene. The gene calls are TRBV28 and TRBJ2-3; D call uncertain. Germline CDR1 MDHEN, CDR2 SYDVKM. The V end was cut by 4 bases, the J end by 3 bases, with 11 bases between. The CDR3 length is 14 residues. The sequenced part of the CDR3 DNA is TGTGCCAGCAGTTACAGTAGTGGGACAGATACG. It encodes CASSYSSGTDT. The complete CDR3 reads CASSYSSGTDTQYF.

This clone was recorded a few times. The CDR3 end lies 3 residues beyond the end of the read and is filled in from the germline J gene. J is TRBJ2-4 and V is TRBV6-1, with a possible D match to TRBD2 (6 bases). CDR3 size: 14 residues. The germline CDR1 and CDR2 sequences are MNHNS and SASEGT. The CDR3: CASSEAFRGIGQYF. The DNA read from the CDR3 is TGTGCCAGCAGTGAAGCGTTCCGCGGGATTGGT.

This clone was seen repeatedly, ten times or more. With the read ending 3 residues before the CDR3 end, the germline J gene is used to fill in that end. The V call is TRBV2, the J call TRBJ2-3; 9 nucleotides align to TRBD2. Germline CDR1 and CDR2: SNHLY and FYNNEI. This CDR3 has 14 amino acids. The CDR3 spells CASQKENSGSPQYF. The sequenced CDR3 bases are TGTGCCAGCCAAAAGGAGAATAGCGGGAGCCCG.

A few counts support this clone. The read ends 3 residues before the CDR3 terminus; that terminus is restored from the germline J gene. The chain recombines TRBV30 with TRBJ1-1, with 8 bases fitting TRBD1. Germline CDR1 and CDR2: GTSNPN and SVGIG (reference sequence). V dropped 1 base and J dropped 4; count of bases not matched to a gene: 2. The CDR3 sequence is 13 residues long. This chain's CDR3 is CAWSGDRGTEAFF. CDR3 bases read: TGTGCCTGGAGTGGAGACAGGGGCACTGAA.

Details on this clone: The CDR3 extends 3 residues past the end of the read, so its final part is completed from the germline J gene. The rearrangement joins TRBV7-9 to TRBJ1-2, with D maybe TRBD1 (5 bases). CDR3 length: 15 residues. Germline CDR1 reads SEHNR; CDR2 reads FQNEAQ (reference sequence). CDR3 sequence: CASLYGASGINDYTF. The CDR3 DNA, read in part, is TGTGCCAGCCTCTACGGGGCTAGCGGGATTAATGAC.

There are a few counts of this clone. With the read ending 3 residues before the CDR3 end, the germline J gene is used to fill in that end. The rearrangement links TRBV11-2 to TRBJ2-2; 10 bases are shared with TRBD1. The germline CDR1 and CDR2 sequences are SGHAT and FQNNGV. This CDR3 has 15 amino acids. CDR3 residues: CASSPGQGVGEKLFF. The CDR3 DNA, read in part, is TGTGCCAGCAGCCCCGGACAGGGGGTAGGTGAAAAG.

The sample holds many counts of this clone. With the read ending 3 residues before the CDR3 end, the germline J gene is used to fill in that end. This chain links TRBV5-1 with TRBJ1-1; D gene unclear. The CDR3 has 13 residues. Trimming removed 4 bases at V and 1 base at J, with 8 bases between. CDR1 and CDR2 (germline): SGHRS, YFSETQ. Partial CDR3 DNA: TGCGCCAGCAGCGGTAACAAGAACACTGAA. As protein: CASSGNKNTE. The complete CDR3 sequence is CASSGNKNTEAFF.

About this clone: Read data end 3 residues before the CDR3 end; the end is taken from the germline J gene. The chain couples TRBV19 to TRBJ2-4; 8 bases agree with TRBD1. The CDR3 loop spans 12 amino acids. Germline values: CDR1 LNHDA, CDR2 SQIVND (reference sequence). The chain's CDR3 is CASITGGGGQYF. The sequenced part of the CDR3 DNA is TGTGCCAGTATAACAGGGGGAGGAGGT.

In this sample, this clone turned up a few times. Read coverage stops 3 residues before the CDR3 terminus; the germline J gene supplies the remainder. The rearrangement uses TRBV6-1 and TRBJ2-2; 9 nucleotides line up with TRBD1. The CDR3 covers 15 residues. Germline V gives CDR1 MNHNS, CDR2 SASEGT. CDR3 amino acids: CASSDDRGITNVLFF. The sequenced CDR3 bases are TGTGCCAGCAGTGACGACAGGGGGATAACCAACGTG.

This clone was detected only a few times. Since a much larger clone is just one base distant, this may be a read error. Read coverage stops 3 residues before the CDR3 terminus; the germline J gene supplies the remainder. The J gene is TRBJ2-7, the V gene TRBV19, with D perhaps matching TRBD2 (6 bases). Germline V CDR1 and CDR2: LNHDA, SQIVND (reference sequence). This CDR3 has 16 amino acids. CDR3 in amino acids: CATSISHSGPIYEQYF. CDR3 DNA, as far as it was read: TGTGCCACTAGTATCAGTCATAGCGGACCAATCTACGAG. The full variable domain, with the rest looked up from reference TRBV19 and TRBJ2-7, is DGGITQSPKYLFRKEGQNVTLSCEQNLNHDAMYWYRQDPGQGLRLIYYSQIVNDFQKGDIAEGYSVSREKKESFPLTVTSAQKNPTAFYLCATSISHSGPIYEQYFGPGTRLTVT.

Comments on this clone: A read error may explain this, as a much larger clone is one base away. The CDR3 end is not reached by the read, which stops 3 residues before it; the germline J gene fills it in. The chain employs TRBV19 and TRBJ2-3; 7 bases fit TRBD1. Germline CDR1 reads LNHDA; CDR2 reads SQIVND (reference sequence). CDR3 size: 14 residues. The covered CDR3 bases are TGTGCCAGTAGTATAAAGGGGGCCCCTCAGCCG. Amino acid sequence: CASSIKGAPQP. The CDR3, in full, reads CASSIKGAPQPQYF.

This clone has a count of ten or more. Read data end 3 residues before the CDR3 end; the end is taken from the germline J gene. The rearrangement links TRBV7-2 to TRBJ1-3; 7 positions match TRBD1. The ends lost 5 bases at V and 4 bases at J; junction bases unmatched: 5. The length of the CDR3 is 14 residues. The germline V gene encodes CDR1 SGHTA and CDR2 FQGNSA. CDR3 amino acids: CASSPGTVGNTIYF. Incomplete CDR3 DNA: TGTGCCAGCAGCCCTGGGACAGTCGGAAACACC.

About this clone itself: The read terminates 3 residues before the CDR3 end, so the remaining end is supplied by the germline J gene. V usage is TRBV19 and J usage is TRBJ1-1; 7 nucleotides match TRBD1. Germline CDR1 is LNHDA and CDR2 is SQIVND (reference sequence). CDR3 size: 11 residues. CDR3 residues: CATGTVLEAFF. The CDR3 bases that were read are TGTGCCACCGGGACAGTACTCGAA.

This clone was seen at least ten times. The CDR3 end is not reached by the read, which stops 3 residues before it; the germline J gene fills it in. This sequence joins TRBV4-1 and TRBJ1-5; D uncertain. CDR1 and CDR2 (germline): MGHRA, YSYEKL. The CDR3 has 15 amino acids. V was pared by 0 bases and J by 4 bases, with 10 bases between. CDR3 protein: CASSQEANENQPQHF. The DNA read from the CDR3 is TGCGCCAGCAGCCAAGAGGCCAATGAGAATCAGCCC.

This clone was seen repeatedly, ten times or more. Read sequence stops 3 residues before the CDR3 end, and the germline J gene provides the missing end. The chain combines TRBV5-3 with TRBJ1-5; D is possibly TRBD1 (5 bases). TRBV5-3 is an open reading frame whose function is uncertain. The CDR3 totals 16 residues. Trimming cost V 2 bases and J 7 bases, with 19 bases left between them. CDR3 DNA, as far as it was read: TGTGCCAGAAGCTTTAGGAGACAGACCCTGAGCCAGCCC. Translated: CARSFRRQTLSQP. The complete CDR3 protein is CARSFRRQTLSQPQHF.

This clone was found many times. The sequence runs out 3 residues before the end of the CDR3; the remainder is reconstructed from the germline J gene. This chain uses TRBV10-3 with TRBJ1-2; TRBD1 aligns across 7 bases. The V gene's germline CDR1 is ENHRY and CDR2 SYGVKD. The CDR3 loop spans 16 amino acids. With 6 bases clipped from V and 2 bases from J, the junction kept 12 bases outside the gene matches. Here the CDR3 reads CAISADRIKQNYGYTF. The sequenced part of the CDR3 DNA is TGTGCCATCAGCGCGGACAGGATAAAGCAGAACTATGGC.

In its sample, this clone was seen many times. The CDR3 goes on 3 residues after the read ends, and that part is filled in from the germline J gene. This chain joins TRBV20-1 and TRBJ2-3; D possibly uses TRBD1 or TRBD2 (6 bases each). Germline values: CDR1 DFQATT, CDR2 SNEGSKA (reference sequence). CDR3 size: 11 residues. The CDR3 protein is CSAREGETQYF. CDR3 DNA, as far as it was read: TGCAGTGCTAGGGAGGGGGAGACG.

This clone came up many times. The CDR3 region is CASSLDGTGVVSEAFF. The DNA read from the CDR3 is TGTGCCAGCAGCTTGGATGGGACAGGGGTAGTCTCTGAA. The chain joins TRBV5-4 to TRBJ1-1; 10 bases align to TRBD1. The sequence runs out 3 residues before the end of the CDR3; the remainder is reconstructed from the germline J gene. The CDR3 is 16 residues long. Unmatched junction bases numbered 8, after V lost 0 bases and J lost 6 bases. Germline loops: CDR1 SGHNT, CDR2 YYREEE (reference sequence).

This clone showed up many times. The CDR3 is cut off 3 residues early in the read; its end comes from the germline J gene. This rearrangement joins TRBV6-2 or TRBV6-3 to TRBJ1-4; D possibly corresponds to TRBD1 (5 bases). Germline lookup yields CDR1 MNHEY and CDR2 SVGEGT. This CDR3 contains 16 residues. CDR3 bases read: TGTGCCAGCAGTTATAGGCCGTTCTCTGGGGCCAACGTA. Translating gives CASSYRPFSGANV. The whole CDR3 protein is CASSYRPFSGANVLFF.